Listed here are 30 T cell receptor beta chains from one sample, sequenced in a study of shared clonotypes between healthy human individuals. The repertoire was sequenced with immunoSEQ multiplex PCR; TCRdb's copy has only in-frame clones and lacks some. This table has more than 1.2 million clones, approximately 98.5% appearing once. Material: naive CD4+ T cells sorted from blood. Subset given: CD45RA+ positively selected. The receptors were sampled from a man younger than 45 in good health.

In its sample, this clone was seen once. The J gene is TRBJ2-7, the V gene TRBV11-3; D remains unclear. The germline V gene has CDR1 SGHNT and CDR2 YENEEA. The CDR3 consists of 12 residues. Trimming took off 6 bases at V and 6 bases at J, with 12 bases between the two ends. The CDR3 protein is CASRPQWVEQYF. The CDR3 nucleotides read TGTGCCAGCAGGCCACAGTGGGTCGAGCAGTACTTC.

The chain joins TRBV28 to TRBJ2-3; 8 nucleotides match TRBD1. CDR1 MDHEN and CDR2 SYDVKM come from the germline V gene. The CDR3 contains 16 residues. Germline trimming cut 5 bases from V and 3 bases from J; bases unmatched to any gene: 10. CDR3 in DNA: TGTGCCAGCAGTCCACTAGACAGGGGAACTACAGATACGCAGTATTTT. Its protein is CASSPLDRGTTDTQYF. The whole variable domain, remainder taken from reference TRBV28 and TRBJ2-3, is DVKVTQSSRYLVKRTGEKVFLECVQDMDHENMFWYRQDPGLGLRLIYFSYDVKMKEKGDIPEGYSVSREKKERFSLILESASTNQTSMYLCASSPLDRGTTDTQYFGPGTRLTVL.

The chain employs TRBV7-2 and TRBJ1-2; TRBD1 might be the D (6 bases). The germline gives CDR1 SGHTA, CDR2 FQGNSA. The length of the CDR3 is 14 residues. V lost 1 base and J 5 bases, leaving 11 bases between the germline ends. CDR3 in DNA: TGTGCCAGCAGCTTAGTTCCAGGGGCTTATGGCTACACCTTC. Translation gives CASSLVPGAYGYTF.

V usage is TRBV10-2 and J usage is TRBJ2-7; perhaps TRBD1 as D (6 bases). The ends were cut back, 6 bases at V and 0 bases at J, with 15 bases in the middle. Per the germline V gene, CDR1 is WSHSY and CDR2 is SAAADI. This CDR3 is built from 15 residues. The CDR3 sequence is CASSTKGDISYEQYF. CDR3 in DNA: TGCGCCAGCAGCACAAAGGGGGACATCTCCTACGAGCAGTACTTC.

This clone was detected once. In the same sample, other DNA sequences code for this CDR3. The chain couples TRBV19 to TRBJ2-5; no clear D gene. The CDR3 length is 12 residues. CDR1 and CDR2 from the germline V gene are LNHDA and SQIVND (reference sequence). Deletions cut 6 bases from V and 2 bases from J, with 7 bases between. The CDR3 bases are TGTGCCAGTAGGGGAAGGCAAGAGACCCAGTACTTC. Encoded protein: CASRGRQETQYF.

V and J are TRBV7-8 and TRBJ1-3; tentative D call: TRBD1 (5 bases). Germline values: CDR1 SGHVS, CDR2 FQNEAQ. Trimming took off 5 bases at V and 14 bases at J, with 19 bases between the two ends. The CDR3 runs 13 residues. The CDR3 here is CASSTNTRDPLYF. CDR3 in DNA: TGTGCCAGCAGCACCAATACCCGGGACCCCTTATATTTT.

The V call is TRBV15, the J call TRBJ1-5, with TRBD1 matching over 12 bases. This CDR3 region has 19 residues. Trimming removed 1 base from V and 3 bases from J; junction bases left unmatched: 10. CDR1 is LNHNV, CDR2 YYDKDF, per germline (reference sequence). DNA of the CDR3: TGTGCCACCAGCAGAGGACGATTTGGGACAGGGGGCATCAATCAGCCCCAGCATTTT. Protein: CATSRGRFGTGGINQPQHF.

Written as DNA, the CDR3 is TGTGCCAGCAGCCTTACTACTGTGGGGGCCTACAATGAGCAGTTCTTC. Translation gives CASSLTTVGAYNEQFF. The chain has TRBV11-3 and TRBJ2-1; perhaps D is TRBD1 or TRBD2 (5 bases each). The V gene's germline CDR1 is SGHNT and CDR2 YENEEA. The CDR3 is made up of 16 amino acids. V was cut by 5 bases and J by 2 bases, with 16 bases left in between.

The chain uses TRBV6-5 and TRBJ2-6; 8 bases line up with TRBD1. The germline V gene encodes CDR1 MNHEY and CDR2 SVGAGI. V was pared by 5 bases and J by 4 bases, with 4 bases of the junction left unmatched. The CDR3 is 15 residues long. The CDR3 loop is CASSKDRAGANVLTF. Here the CDR3 DNA reads TGTGCCAGCAGTAAGGACAGGGCCGGGGCCAACGTCCTGACTTTC.

The V and J genes are TRBV12-1 and TRBJ2-7; the table's D call, TRBD2, was not checked against the DNA. TRBV12-1 is a documented pseudogene. This CDR3 is built from 15 residues. CDR3 bases: TGTGCCAGCAGCCCACCGTGGGGAGCCGCCTACGAGCAGTACTTC. The encoded protein is CASSPPWGAAYEQYF.

V and J are TRBV5-1 and TRBJ2-3; D not resolved. V was trimmed by 3 bases and J by 5 bases, leaving 13 bases between them. This CDR3 region has 14 residues. Germline CDR1 and CDR2: SGHRS and YFSETQ. The CDR3 sequence: CASSSPPPQDTQYF. DNA of the CDR3: TGCGCCAGCAGCTCCCCCCCTCCACAAGATACGCAGTATTTT.

This rearrangement joins TRBV5-4 to TRBJ2-1; 8 bases agree with TRBD2. Per germline, CDR1 SGHNT and CDR2 YYREEE (reference sequence). The CDR3 sequence is 16 residues long. V was pared by 4 bases and J by 1 base, with 7 bases of the junction left unmatched. The CDR3 spells CASSAGAGASYNEQFF. The CDR3 DNA follows: TGTGCCAGCAGCGCCGGAGCGGGAGCTTCCTACAATGAGCAGTTCTTC.

V is TRBV11-3 and J is TRBJ2-1; no firm D call. This CDR3 is 17 amino acids long. Germline CDR1 SGHNT, CDR2 YENEEA. Trimming left V 1 base short and J 2 bases short, with 15 bases between. CDR3 in amino acids: CASSLVFGSGAYNEQFF. As DNA, the CDR3 is TGTGCCAGCAGCTTAGTTTTTGGGTCAGGCGCCTACAATGAGCAGTTCTTC. Full variable domain (rest looked up from reference TRBV11-3 and TRBJ2-1): EAGVVQSPRYKIIEKKQPVAFWCNPISGHNTLYWYLQNLGQGPELLIRYENEEAVDDSQLPKDRFSAERLKGVDSTLKIQPAELGDSAVYLCASSLVFGSGAYNEQFFGPGTRLTVL.

The V and J genes are TRBV18 and TRBJ2-7; 10 nucleotides match TRBD1. The V gene's germline CDR1 is KGHSH and CDR2 LQKENI. The ends lost 4 bases at V and 1 base at J; junction bases unmatched: 7. This CDR3 region has 16 residues. The CDR3 loop reads CASSRWTGGKSYEQYF. The CDR3 nucleotides are TGTGCCAGCTCACGGTGGACAGGGGGAAAGTCCTACGAGCAGTACTTC.

Notes on this clone: Other nucleotide sequences from this sample produce the same CDR3. The gene calls are TRBV18 and TRBJ1-2, with D possibly matching TRBD1 (5 bases). The germline V and J ends were trimmed by 2 bases and 2 bases, with 9 bases remaining between them. Germline V gene sequence: CDR1 KGHSH, CDR2 LQKENI. This CDR3 region has 14 residues. As DNA, the CDR3 is TGTGCCAGCTCACCAACGCGGGACAACTATGGCTACACCTTC. Translation gives CASSPTRDNYGYTF.

As to this clone: Other DNA sequences from this sample encode an identical CDR3 as well. This chain joins TRBV5-1 and TRBJ1-5, with 7 bases matching TRBD1. Germline lookup yields CDR1 SGHRS and CDR2 YFSETQ. This CDR3 has 14 amino acids. The J segment lost 3 bases and the V segment lost 4 bases, leaving 4 bases of the junction unmatched. The CDR3 reads CASSEGQPNQPQHF. CDR3 sequence (DNA): TGCGCCAGCAGCGAGGGACAGCCCAATCAGCCCCAGCATTTT.

This chain uses TRBV7-2 with TRBJ2-1, with D possibly TRBD1 on 8 matching bases. The CDR3 has 17 amino acids. The V gene lost 1 base and the J gene lost 7 bases, with 20 bases spanning the gap. Germline-derived CDR1 and CDR2 are SGHTA and FQGNSA. Written as DNA, the CDR3 is TGTGCCAGCAGCTTAGACGGGGGGACAGGACGACGGAATGAGCAGTTCTTC. Amino acid sequence: CASSLDGGTGRRNEQFF.

The V gene is TRBV7-9, the J gene TRBJ1-4, with no clear D. The ends were cut back, 2 bases at V and 7 bases at J, with 11 bases in the middle. The CDR3 runs 14 residues. CDR1 SEHNR and CDR2 FQNEAQ come from the germline V gene (reference sequence). This chain's CDR3 is CASSLSGRIEKLFF. The CDR3 DNA reads as TGTGCCAGCAGCTTATCCGGGAGGATTGAAAAACTGTTTTTT.

The rearrangement uses TRBV28 and TRBJ2-5; 8 bases map to TRBD2. CDR1 and CDR2 (germline): MDHEN, SYDVKM. The CDR3 contains 13 residues. The V gene end was trimmed by 4 bases and the J gene end by 7 bases; junction bases not matched to a gene: 5. In nucleotides, the CDR3 is TGTGCCAGCAGTTATGGACTAGCCGGGACCCAGTACTTC. As protein: CASSYGLAGTQYF.

This chain connects TRBV30 to TRBJ1-2; no clear D. V was pared by 4 bases and J by 6 bases, with 18 bases between. CDR1 GTSNPN and CDR2 SVGIG come from the germline V gene (reference sequence). The CDR3 sequence is 14 residues long. The CDR3 region has the DNA TGTGCCTGGACGTTCAGGCGGTCCGGGGATGGCTACACCTTC. It codes for CAWTFRRSGDGYTF.

V usage is TRBV9 and J usage is TRBJ1-1, with D possibly TRBD1 on 5 matching bases. Looked up from germline, CDR1 is SGDLS and CDR2 is YYNGEE. The CDR3 has 17 residues. V lost 4 bases to trimming and J lost 0 bases, with 19 bases between them. The CDR3 region is CASSPGKGRGLNTEAFF. The CDR3 bases are TGTGCCAGCAGCCCTGGAAAAGGGAGGGGTTTGAACACTGAAGCTTTCTTT.

This chain joins TRBV6-1 and TRBJ1-1; D ambiguous. CDR3 length: 15 residues. The germline V gene encodes CDR1 MNHNS and CDR2 SASEGT. V shed 4 bases and J shed 0 bases, with 12 bases lying between them. The CDR3 sequence is CASSVHTEMNTEAFF. In DNA form, the CDR3 reads TGTGCCAGCAGTGTACACACAGAGATGAACACTGAAGCTTTCTTT.

This chain connects TRBV7-6 to TRBJ2-1, with 7 bases that match TRBD2. Germline CDR1 reads SGHVS; CDR2 reads FNYEAQ. This CDR3 is 16 amino acids long. Trimming at V came to 2 bases and at J to 3 bases, leaving 7 bases not matched to a gene. The CDR3 region is CASSLSASGVYNEQFF. Written as DNA, the CDR3 is TGTGCCAGCAGCTTAAGTGCTAGCGGAGTCTACAATGAGCAGTTCTTC.

The chain joins TRBV28 to TRBJ1-1; D is undetermined. This CDR3 comprises 15 residues. Between the trimmed V and J ends, which lost 8 bases and 1 base, there was a span of 17 bases. Germline CDR1 is MDHEN and CDR2 is SYDVKM. The CDR3 here is CASLPGPTGNTEAFF. In DNA form, the CDR3 reads TGTGCCAGCCTCCCCGGGCCCACGGGGAACACTGAAGCTTTCTTT.

The chain couples TRBV2 to TRBJ1-1; D uncertain. Trimming took 0 bases from V and 1 from J, leaving 3 bases between them. Looked up from germline, CDR1 is SNHLY and CDR2 is FYNNEI. The CDR3 is 13 residues long. This chain's CDR3 is CASSEAKNTEAFF. The CDR3 nucleotides are TGTGCCAGCAGTGAAGCGAAGAACACTGAAGCTTTCTTT.

V and J are TRBV30 and TRBJ2-7; maybe TRBD2 (6 bases). Germline loops: CDR1 GTSNPN, CDR2 SVGIG (reference sequence). V lost 4 bases and J lost 6, with 10 bases in between. The CDR3 loop spans 11 amino acids. This CDR3 is CAWTTGVEQYF. The CDR3, as DNA: TGTGCCTGGACCACGGGAGTCGAGCAGTACTTC.

The chain is built from TRBV7-9 and TRBJ2-2; 8 nucleotides align to TRBD1. V lost 5 bases and J lost 6; bases outside the gene matches: 2. The CDR3 is 13 amino acids. Per the germline V gene, CDR1 is SEHNR and CDR2 is FQNEAQ (reference sequence). The CDR3 region is CASSHRGSGELFF. The CDR3 bases are TGTGCCAGCAGCCACAGGGGGTCCGGGGAGCTGTTTTTT.

Worth noting for this clone: The sample carries other DNA sequences with the same CDR3. J is TRBJ2-3 and V is TRBV27, with no clear D. The CDR3 covers 13 residues. Germline V lookup: CDR1 MNHEY, CDR2 SMNVEV (reference sequence). V was pared by 2 bases and J by 0 bases, with 3 bases between. The CDR3 protein is CASSLPSTDTQYF. CDR3 nucleotide sequence: TGTGCCAGCAGTTTACCTAGCACAGATACGCAGTATTTT.

In regard to this clone: Additional DNA sequences in this sample encode the identical CDR3. The J gene is TRBJ2-5, the V gene TRBV29-1; D is unresolved. The CDR3 runs 11 residues. The V end was cut by 4 bases, the J end by 2 bases, with 5 bases between. CDR1 and CDR2 from the germline V gene are SQVTM and ANQGSEA. The CDR3 loop is CSVGPQETQYF. The CDR3, as DNA: TGCAGCGTTGGGCCTCAAGAGACCCAGTACTTC.

This rearrangement joins TRBV11-3 to TRBJ2-1; 9 bases align to TRBD2. J lost 9 bases, V lost 5 bases, and 5 bases had no gene match. There are 13 residues in the CDR3. CDR1 is SGHNT, CDR2 YENEEA, per germline. The chain's CDR3 is CASSPSREGEQFF. CDR3 coding DNA: TGTGCCAGCAGCCCATCGCGGGAGGGTGAGCAGTTCTTC. Filled out from reference TRBV11-3 and TRBJ2-1, the complete variable domain reads EAGVVQSPRYKIIEKKQPVAFWCNPISGHNTLYWYLQNLGQGPELLIRYENEEAVDDSQLPKDRFSAERLKGVDSTLKIQPAELGDSAVYLCASSPSREGEQFFGPGTRLTVL.